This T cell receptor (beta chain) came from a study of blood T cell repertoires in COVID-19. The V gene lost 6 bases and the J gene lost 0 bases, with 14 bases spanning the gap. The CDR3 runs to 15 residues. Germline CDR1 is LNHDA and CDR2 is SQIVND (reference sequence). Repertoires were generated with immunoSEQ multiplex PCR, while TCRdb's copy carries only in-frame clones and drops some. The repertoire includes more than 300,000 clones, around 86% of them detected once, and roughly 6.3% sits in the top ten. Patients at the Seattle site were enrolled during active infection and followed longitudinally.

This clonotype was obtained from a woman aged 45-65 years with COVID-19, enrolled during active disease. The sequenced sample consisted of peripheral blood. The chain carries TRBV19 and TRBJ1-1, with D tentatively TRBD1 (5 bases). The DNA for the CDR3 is TGTGCCAGTAGCGCCAGGGCTATAATGAACACTGAAGCTTTCTTT. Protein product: CASSARAIMNTEAFF.